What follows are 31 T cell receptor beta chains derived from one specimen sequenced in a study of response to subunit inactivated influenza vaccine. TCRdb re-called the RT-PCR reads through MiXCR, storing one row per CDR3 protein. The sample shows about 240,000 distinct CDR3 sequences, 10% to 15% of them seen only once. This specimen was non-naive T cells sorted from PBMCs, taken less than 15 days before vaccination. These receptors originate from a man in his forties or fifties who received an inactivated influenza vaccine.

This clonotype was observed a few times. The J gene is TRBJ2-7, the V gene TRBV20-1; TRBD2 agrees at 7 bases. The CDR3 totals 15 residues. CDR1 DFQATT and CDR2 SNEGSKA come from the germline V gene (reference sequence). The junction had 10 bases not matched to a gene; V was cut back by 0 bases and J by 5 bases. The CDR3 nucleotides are TGCAGTGCTAGAGATCGAGGCGGGAGTCGCGACGAGCAGTACTTC. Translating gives CSARDRGGSRDEQYF.

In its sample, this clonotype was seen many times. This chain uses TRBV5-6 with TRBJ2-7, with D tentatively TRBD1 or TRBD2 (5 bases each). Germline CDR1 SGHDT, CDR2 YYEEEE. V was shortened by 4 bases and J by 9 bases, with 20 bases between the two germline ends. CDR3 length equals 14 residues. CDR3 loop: CASSHRDGPMGQYF. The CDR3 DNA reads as TGTGCCAGCAGCCACCGGGACGGCCCGATGGGGCAGTACTTC. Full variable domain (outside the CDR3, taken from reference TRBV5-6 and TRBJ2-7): DAGVTQSPTHLIKTRGQQVTLRCSPKSGHDTVSWYQQALGQGPQFIFQYYEEEERQRGNFPDRFSGHQFPNYSSELNVNALLLGDSALYLCASSHRDGPMGQYFGPGTRLTVT.

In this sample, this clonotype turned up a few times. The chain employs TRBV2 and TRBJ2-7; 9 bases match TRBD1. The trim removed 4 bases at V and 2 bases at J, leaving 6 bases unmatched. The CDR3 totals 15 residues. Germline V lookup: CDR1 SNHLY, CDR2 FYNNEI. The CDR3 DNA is TGTGCCAGCAGTGTCGGGACAGGGTCGACCTACGAGCAGTACTTC. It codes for CASSVGTGSTYEQYF.

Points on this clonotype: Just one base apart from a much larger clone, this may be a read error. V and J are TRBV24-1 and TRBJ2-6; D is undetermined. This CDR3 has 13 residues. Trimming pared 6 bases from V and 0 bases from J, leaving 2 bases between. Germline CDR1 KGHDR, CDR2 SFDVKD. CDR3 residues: CATSYSGANVLTF. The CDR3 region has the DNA TGTGCCACCAGTTACTCTGGGGCCAACGTCCTGACTTTC.

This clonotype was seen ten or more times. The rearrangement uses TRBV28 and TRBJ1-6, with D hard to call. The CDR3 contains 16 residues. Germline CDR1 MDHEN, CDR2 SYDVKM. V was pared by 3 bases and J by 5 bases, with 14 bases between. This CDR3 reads CASSFRYAPNNSPLHF. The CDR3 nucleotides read TGTGCCAGCAGTTTCAGATACGCCCCGAATAATTCACCCCTCCACTTT.

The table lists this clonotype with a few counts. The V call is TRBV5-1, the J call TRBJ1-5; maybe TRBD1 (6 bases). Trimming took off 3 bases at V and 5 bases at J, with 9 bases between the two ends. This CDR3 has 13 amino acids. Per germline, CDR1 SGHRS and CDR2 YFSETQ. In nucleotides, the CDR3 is TGCGCCAGCAGCTCAACAGGGTATCAGCCCCAGCATTTT. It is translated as CASSSTGYQPQHF.

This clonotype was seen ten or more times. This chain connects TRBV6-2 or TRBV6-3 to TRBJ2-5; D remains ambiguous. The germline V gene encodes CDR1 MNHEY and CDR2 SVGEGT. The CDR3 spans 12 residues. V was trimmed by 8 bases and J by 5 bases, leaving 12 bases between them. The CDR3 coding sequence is TGTGCCAGCTCCCCCCAGGCGGAGACCCAGTACTTC. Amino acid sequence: CASSPQAETQYF.

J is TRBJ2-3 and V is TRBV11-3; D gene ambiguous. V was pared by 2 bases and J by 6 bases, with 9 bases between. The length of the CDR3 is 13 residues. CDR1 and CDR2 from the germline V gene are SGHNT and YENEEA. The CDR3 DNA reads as TGTGCCAGCAGCTTACCACCCGCGGATACGCAGTATTTT. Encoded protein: CASSLPPADTQYF.

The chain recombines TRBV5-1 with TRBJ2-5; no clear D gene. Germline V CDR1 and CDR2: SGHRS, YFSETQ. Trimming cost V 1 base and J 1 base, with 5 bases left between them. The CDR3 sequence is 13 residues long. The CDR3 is CASSLISQETQYF. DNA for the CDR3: TGCGCCAGCAGCTTGATATCCCAAGAGACCCAGTACTTC.

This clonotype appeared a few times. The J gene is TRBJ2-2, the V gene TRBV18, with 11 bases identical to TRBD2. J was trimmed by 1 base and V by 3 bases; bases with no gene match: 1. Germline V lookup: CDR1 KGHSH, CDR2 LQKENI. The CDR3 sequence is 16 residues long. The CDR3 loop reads CASSPGTSGNTGELFF. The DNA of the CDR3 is TGTGCCAGCTCACCCGGGACTAGCGGGAACACCGGGGAGCTGTTTTTT.

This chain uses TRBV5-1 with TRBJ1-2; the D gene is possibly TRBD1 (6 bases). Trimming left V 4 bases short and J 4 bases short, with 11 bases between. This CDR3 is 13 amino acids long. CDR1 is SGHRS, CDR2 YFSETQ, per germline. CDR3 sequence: CASSVGTIYGYTF. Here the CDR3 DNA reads TGCGCCAGCAGCGTGGGGACAATCTATGGCTACACCTTC.

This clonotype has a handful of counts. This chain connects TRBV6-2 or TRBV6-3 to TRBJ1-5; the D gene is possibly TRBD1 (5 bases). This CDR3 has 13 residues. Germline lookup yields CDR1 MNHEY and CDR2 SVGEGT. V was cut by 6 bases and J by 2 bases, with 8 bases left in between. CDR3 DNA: TGTGCCAGCAGCAGGGACCGCAATCAGCCCCAGCATTTT. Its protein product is CASSRDRNQPQHF.

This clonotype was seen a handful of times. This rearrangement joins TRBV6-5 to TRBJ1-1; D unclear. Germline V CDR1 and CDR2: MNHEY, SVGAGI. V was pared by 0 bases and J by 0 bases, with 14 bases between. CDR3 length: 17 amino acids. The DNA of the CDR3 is TGTGCCAGCAGTTACTCGATTCTAAACAGCATGAACACTGAAGCTTTCTTT. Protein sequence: CASSYSILNSMNTEAFF.

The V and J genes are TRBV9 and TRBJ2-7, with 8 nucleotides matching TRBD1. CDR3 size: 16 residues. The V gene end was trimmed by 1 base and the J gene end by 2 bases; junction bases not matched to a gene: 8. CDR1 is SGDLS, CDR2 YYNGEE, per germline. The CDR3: CASSVSPGTGTYEQYF. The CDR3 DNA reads TGTGCCAGCAGCGTATCCCCTGGGACAGGTACCTACGAGCAGTACTTC. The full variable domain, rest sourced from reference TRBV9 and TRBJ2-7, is DSGVTQTPKHLITATGQRVTLRCSPRSGDLSVYWYQQSLDQGLQFLIQYYNGEERAKGNILERFSAQQFPDLHSELNLSSLELGDSALYFCASSVSPGTGTYEQYFGPGTRLTVT.

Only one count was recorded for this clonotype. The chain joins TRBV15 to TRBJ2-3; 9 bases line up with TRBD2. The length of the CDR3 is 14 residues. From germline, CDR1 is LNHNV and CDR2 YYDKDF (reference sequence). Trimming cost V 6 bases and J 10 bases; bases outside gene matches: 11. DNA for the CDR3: TGTGCCACCAGGCTAGCGGGATGGCAGTGGTCGCAGTATTTT. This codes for CATRLAGWQWSQYF.

The CDR3 DNA reads TGTGCCAGCAGCTTAGGGAGACAGGGTCTGCAAGAGACCCAGTACTTC. Its protein is CASSLGRQGLQETQYF. The chain carries TRBV7-9 and TRBJ2-5; 7 positions match TRBD1. This CDR3 has 16 amino acids. The V gene end was trimmed by 1 base and the J gene end by 2 bases; junction bases not matched to a gene: 7. Per germline, CDR1 SEHNR and CDR2 FQNEAQ (reference sequence).

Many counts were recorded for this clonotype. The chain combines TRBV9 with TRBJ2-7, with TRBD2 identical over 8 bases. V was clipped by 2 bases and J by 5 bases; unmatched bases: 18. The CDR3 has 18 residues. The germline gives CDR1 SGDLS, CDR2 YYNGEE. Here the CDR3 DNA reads TGTGCCAGCAGCGTTGGGGCTGGTGGACTAGCTGGCGCCCACGAGCAGTACTTC. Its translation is CASSVGAGGLAGAHEQYF.

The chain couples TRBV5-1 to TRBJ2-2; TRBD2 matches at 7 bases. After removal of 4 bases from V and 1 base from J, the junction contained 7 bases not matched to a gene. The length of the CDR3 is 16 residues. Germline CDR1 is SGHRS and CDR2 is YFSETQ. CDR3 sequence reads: CASSRSGAKNTGELFF. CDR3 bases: TGCGCCAGCAGCAGAAGCGGGGCGAAGAACACCGGGGAGCTGTTTTTT.

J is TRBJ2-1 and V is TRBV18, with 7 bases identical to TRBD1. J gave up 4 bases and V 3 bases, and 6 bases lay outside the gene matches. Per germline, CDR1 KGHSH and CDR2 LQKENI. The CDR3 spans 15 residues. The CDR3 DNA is TGTGCCAGCTCACCCCTCGGGACAGAATACAATGAGCAGTTCTTC. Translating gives CASSPLGTEYNEQFF.

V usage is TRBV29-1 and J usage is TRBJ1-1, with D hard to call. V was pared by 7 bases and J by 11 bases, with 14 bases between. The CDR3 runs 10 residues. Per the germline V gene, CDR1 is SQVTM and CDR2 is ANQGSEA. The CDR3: CSDDRLAAFF. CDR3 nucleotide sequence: TGCAGCGACGACCGCCTGGCGGCTTTCTTT.

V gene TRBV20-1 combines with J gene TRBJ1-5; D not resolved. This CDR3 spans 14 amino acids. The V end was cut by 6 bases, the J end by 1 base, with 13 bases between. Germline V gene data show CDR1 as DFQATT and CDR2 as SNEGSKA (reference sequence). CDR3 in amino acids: CSANKLVSNQPQHF. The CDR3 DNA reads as TGCAGTGCCAATAAACTCGTCAGCAATCAGCCCCAGCATTTT.

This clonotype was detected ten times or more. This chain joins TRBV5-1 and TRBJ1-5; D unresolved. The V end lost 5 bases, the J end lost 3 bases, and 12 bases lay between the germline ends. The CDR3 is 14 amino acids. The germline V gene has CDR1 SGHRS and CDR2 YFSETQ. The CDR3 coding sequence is TGCGCCAGCAGTTTAGACGGTGCCAATCAGCCCCAGCATTTT. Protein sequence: CASSLDGANQPQHF.

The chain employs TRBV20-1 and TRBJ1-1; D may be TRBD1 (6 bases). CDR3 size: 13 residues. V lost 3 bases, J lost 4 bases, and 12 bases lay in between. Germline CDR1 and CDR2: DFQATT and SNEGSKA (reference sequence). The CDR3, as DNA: TGCAGTGCTAGCACAGGGAAAGTCACTGAAGCTTTCTTT. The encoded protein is CSASTGKVTEAFF.

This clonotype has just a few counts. Here the CDR3 DNA reads TGTGCCAGCAGCGTATCGGCCATCATGGACACTGAAGCTTTCTTT. Amino acid sequence: CASSVSAIMDTEAFF. The V gene is TRBV9, the J gene TRBJ1-1, with D unclear. Looked up from germline, CDR1 is SGDLS and CDR2 is YYNGEE. CDR3 length: 15 residues. The V end was cut by 1 base, the J end by 3 bases, with 13 bases between.

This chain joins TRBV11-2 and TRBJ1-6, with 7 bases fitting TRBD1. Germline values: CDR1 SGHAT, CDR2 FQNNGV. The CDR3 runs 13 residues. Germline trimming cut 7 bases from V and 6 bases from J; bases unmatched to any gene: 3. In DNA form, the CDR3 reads TGTGCCAGCAAGGGACAGCCTAATTCACCCCTCCACTTT. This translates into CASKGQPNSPLHF.

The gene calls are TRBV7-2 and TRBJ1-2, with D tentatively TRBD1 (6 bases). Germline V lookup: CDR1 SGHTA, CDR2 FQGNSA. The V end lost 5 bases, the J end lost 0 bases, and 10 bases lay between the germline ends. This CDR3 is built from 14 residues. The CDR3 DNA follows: TGTGCCAGCAGCCAATACAGGGCTAACTATGGCTACACCTTC. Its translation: CASSQYRANYGYTF.

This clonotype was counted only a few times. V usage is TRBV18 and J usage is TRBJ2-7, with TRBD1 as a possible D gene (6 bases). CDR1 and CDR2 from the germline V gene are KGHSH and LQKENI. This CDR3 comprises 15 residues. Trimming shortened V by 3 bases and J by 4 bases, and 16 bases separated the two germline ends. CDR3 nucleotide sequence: TGTGCCAGCTCACCTACAGGGTTGGGCCGTTACGAGCAGTACTTC. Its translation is CASSPTGLGRYEQYF. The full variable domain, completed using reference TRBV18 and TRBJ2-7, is NAGVMQNPRHLVRRRGQEARLRCSPMKGHSHVYWYRQLPEEGLKFMVYLQKENIIDESGMPKERFSAEFPKEGPSILRIQQVVRGDSAAYFCASSPTGLGRYEQYFGPGTRLTVT.

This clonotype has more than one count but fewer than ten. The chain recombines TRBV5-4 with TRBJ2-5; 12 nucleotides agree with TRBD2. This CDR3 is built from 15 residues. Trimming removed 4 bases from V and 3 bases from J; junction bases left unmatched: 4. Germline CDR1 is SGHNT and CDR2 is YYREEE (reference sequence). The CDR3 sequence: CASSLRTSGEETQYF. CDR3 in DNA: TGTGCCAGCAGCCTTAGGACTAGCGGGGAAGAGACCCAGTACTTC.

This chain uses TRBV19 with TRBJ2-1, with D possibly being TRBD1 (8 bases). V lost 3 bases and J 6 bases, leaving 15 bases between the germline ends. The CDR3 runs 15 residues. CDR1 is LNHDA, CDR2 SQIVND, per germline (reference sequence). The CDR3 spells CASSINRGGGNEQFF. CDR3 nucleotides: TGTGCCAGTAGTATTAACAGGGGGGGAGGCAATGAGCAGTTCTTC.

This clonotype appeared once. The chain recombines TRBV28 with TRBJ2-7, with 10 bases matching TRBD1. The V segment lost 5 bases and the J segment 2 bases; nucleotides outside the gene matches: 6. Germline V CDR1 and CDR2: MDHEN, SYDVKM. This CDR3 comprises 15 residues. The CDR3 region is CASSPTGTGAYEQYF. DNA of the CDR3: TGTGCCAGCAGTCCGACCGGGACAGGGGCCTACGAGCAGTACTTC.

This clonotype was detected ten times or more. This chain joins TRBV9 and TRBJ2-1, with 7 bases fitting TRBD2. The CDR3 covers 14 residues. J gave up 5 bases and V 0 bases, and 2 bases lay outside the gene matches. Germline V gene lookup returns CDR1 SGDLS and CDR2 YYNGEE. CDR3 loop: CASSVEGRDNEQFF. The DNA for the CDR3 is TGTGCCAGCAGCGTAGAAGGGAGGGACAATGAGCAGTTCTTC.